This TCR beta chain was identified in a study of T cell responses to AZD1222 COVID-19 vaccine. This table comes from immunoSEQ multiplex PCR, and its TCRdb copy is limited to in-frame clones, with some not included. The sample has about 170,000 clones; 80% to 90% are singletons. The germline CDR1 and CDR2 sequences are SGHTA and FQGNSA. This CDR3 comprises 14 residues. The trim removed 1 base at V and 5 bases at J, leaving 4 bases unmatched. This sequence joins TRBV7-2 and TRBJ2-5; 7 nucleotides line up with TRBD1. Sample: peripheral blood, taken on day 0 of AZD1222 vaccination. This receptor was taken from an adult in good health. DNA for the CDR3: TGTGCCAGCAGCTTAGTGAGGGGGCCGGAGACCCAGTACTTC. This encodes CASSLVRGPETQYF.